This TCR beta chain emerged from a study of OX40 agonist ivuxolimab in advanced cancers. Generated by immunoSEQ multiplex PCR, the TCRdb table keeps only in-frame clones and is missing some. The sample carries roughly 53,000 clones, 84% recorded once. The CDR3 runs 14 residues. CDR1 and CDR2 (germline): SQVTM, ANQGSEA. Unmatched junction bases numbered 13, after V lost 6 bases and J lost 7 bases. This clone was found a few times. This clonotype was sampled from an adult with an advanced solid tumor such as melanoma, head and neck, liver or kidney cancer. Source: CD4+ or CD8+ T cells sorted from blood, taken in a trial of the OX40 agonist ivuxolimab. V is TRBV29-1 and J is TRBJ2-7, with 9 bases lining up with TRBD1. As DNA, the CDR3 is TGCAGCGTGAGGGACACAGGGGGCTCGGGGGAGCAGTACTTC. Protein product: CSVRDTGGSGEQYF.